Here is one TCR beta chain with its context. The source of the sample is a study of identical twins. This CDR3 is built from 14 residues. V shed 0 bases, J shed 5 bases, and the junction held 5 bases outside the gene matches. CDR1 is DFQATT and CDR2 is SNEGSKA in the germline V gene (reference sequence). TCRdb re-called the 5' RACE reads through MiXCR, storing one row per CDR3 protein. The repertoire holds around 1.7 million distinct CDR3 sequences, with less than 35% as singletons. The sample consisted of cord blood. This chain uses TRBV20-1 with TRBJ1-1, with TRBD1 identical over 8 bases. The clonotype originates from a newborn girl in good health. The CDR3: CSAREGQGKTEAFF. Written as DNA, the CDR3 is TGCAGTGCTAGAGAAGGACAGGGAAAGACTGAAGCTTTCTTT.